The entry below gives a single T cell receptor (beta chain) sequence along with its context. The antigen is not known. The source of the sample is a study of blood T cells in healthy people across ages. The amount of total RNA extracted per sample was at least 5 micrograms. Study-level results: Diversity was estimated from one million T cells, and these estimates were considered underestimates. Age brought a roughly linear fall in TCR beta diversity measured per million T cells. Unsorted PBMC input precluded a conclusive naive versus antigen-experienced comparison.

For the second PCR, which ran for about 7 to 11 cycles, a sample-barcoded 5' primer and a J-beta primer mix were used. TCRdb fed the 5' RACE reads into MiXCR, producing one record per CDR3 protein. The data hold 730,000 or so distinct CDR3 sequences, with 40% to 45% observed a single time. Per the germline V gene, CDR1 is SGHTA and CDR2 is FQGNSA. This CDR3 spans 14 amino acids. Trimming removed 2 bases from V and 5 bases from J, with 12 bases in between. The chain uses TRBV7-2 and TRBJ2-5; D may match TRBD1 or TRBD2 (6 bases each). The clonotype was recovered from an elderly man in good health. Input material: blood. The CDR3 reads CASSLIRGPETQYF. CDR3 DNA: TGTGCCAGCAGCTTAATCCGGGGGCCTGAGACCCAGTACTTC.